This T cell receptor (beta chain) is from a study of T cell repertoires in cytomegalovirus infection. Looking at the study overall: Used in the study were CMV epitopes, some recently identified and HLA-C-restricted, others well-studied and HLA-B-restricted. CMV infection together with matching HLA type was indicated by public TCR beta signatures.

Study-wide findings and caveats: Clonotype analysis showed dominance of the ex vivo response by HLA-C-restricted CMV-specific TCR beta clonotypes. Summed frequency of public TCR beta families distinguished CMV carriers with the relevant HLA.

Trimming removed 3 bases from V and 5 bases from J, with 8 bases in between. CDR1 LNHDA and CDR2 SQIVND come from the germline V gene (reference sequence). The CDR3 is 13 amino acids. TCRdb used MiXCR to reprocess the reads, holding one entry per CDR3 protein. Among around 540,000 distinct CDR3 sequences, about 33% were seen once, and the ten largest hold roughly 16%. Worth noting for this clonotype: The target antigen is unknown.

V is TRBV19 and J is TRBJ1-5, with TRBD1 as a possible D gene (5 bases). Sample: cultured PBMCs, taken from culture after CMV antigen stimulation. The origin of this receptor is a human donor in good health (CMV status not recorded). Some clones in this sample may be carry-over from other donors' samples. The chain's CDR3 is CASSMGVYQPQHF. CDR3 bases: TGTGCCAGTAGTATGGGGGTGTATCAGCCCCAGCATTTT.